This entry features one TCR beta chain sequence. The antigen remains undetermined. The record originates from a study of cytotoxic CD8 clonotypes in ibrutinib-treated CLL. Germline CDR1 and CDR2: LNHDA and SQIVND (reference sequence). The J segment lost 3 bases and the V segment lost 3 bases, leaving 7 bases of the junction unmatched. This CDR3 contains 16 residues. With cryopreserved PBMCs as the source, around 2 micrograms of genomic DNA went to TCR beta libraries. Study results and limitations: Private clonotypes, not public ones, expanded at ibrutinib response. Patients had baseline clonality above age-matched healthy donors, and this clonality moved with circulating CD8+ T-cell counts.

The intended depth for sequencing was 1 in 200,000 to 1 in 1 million T cells. Libraries were prepared by immunoSEQ multiplex PCR; TCRdb keeps only in-frame clonotypes and omits some of them. Altogether 150,000 or so clones are present, 70% to 90% being singletons, with the ten largest covering approximately 2%. This chain uses TRBV19 with TRBJ2-7; 11 positions match TRBD2. The TCR was taken from a human donor with chronic lymphocytic leukemia. Source: PBMCs, taken after 24 months of ibrutinib treatment. In nucleotides, the CDR3 is TGTGCCAGTAGTATCGCCGGGACTAGCGGCTTCTACGAGCAGTACTTC. Translation gives CASSIAGTSGFYEQYF.